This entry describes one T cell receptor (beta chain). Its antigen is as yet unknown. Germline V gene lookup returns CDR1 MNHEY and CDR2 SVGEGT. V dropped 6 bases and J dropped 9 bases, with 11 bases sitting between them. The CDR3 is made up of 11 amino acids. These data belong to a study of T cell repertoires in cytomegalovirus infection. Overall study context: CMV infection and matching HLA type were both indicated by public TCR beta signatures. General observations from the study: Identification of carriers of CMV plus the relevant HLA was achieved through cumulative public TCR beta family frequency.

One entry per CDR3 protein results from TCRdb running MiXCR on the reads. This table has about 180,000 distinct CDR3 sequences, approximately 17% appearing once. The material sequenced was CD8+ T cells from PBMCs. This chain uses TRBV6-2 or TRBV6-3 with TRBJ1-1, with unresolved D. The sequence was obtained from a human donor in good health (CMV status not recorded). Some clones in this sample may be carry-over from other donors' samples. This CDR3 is CASSPGLKAFF. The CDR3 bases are TGTGCCAGCAGCCCGGGTCTCAAAGCTTTCTTT.